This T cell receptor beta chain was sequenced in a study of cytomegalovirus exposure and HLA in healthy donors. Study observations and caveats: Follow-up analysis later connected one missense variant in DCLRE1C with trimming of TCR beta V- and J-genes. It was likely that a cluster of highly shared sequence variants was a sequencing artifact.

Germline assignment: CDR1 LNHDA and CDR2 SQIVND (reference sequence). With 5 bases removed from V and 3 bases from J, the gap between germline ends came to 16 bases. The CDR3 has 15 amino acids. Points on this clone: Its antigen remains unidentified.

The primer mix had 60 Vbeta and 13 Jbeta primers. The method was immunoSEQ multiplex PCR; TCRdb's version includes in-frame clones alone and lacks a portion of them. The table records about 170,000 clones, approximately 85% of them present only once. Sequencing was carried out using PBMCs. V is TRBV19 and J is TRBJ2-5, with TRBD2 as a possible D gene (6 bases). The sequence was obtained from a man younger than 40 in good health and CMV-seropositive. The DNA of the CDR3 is TGTGCCAGTAGTCTCGCAACGCGGGGAGAAGAGACCCAGTACTTC. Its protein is CASSLATRGEETQYF.